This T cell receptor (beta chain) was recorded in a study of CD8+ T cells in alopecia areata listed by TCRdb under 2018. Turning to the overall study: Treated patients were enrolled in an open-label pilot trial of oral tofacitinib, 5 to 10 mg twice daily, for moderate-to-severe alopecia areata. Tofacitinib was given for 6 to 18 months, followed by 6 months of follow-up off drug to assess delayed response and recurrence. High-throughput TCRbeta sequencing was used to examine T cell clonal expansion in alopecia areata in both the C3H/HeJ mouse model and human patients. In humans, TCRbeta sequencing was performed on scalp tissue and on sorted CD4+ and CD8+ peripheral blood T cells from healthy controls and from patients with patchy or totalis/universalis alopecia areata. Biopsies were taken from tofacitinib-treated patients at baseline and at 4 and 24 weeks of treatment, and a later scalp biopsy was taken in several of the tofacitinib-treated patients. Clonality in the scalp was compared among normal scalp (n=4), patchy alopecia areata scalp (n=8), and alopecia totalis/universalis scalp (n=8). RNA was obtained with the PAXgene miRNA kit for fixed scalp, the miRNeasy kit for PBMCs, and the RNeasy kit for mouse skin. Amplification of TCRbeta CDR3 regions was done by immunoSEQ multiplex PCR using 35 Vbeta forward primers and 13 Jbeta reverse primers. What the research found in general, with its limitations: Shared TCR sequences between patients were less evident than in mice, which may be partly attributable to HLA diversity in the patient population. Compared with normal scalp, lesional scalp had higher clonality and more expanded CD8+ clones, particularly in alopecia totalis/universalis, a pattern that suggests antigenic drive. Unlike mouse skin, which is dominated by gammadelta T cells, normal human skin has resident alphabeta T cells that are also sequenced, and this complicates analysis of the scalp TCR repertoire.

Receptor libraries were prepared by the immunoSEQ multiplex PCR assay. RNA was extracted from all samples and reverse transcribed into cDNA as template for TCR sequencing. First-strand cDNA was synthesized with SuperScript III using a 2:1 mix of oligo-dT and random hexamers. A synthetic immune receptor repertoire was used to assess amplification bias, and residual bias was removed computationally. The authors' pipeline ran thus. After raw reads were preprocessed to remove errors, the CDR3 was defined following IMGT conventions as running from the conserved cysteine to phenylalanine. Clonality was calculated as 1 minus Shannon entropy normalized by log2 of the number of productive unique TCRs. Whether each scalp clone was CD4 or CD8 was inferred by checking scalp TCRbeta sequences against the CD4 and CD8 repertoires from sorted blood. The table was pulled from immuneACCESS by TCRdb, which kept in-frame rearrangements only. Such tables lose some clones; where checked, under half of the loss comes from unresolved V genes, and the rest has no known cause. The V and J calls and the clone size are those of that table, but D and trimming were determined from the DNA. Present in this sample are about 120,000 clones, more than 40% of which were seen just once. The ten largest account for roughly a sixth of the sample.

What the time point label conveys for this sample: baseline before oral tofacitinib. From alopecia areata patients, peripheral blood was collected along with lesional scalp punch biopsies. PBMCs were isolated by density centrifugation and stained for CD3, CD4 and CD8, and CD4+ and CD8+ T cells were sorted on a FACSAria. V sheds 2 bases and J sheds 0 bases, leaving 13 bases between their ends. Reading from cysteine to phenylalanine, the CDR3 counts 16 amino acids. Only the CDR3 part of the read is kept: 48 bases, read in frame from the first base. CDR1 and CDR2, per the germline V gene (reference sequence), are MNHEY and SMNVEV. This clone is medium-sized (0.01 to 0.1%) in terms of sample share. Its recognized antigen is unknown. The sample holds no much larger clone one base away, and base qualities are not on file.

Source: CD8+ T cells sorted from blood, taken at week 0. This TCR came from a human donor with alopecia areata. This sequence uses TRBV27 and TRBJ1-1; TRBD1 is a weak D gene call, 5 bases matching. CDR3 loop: CASSLQGARMNTEAFF. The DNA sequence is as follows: TGTGCCAGCAGTTTACAGGGAGCCAGGATGAACACTGAAGCTTTCTTT.